This entry lists 23 T cell receptor beta chains sequenced from one sample in a study of regulatory T cells in long-lasting Graves disease (dated by TCRdb to about 2021). The library relied on multiplex PCR. Data came from an Illumina HiSeq 4000. TCR beta libraries were built with iRepertoire HTBI primers and Arm-PCR amplification of CDR3 regions. TCRdb applied fastp at Q25 and MiXCR to the public reads, then kept only in-frame beta chains. Rows with a matching CDR3 protein are joined into one entry that keeps the most common DNA and genes. Recorded for this sample are roughly 420,000 distinct CDR3 sequences; 12% to 15% of them occurred a single time. The ten top clones hold under 20% of the sample. The intended sense of this specimen's time point label: newly diagnosed GD, antithyroid drugs for less than 3 months. RNA was extracted from PBMCs in TRIzol for both TCR sequencing and RNA sequencing. These data were likewise used in another study, on T cells in Graves' hyperthyroidism and ophthalmopathy.

Sequenced material: peripheral blood mononuclear cells (PBMCs), taken at new diagnosis, from a patient treated with antithyroid drugs. The receptor source for this set is a woman in her forties or fifties with Graves disease. Donor details come from another sample of the same person, matched by shared clones.

This clonotype was seen more than once but under ten times. The chain is built from TRBV30 and TRBJ2-4; a possible D gene is TRBD1 (6 bases). CDR1 GTSNPN and CDR2 SVGIG come from the germline V gene (reference sequence). The CDR3 is 15 amino acids. Trimming took 3 bases from V and 8 from J, leaving 20 bases between them. Here the CDR3 reads CAWSQTGPLGDIQYF. DNA of the CDR3: TGTGCCTGGAGCCAAACAGGGCCTCTAGGGGACATTCAGTACTTC.

V is TRBV10-2 and J is TRBJ2-3, with 9 bases matching TRBD2. CDR1 WSHSY and CDR2 SAAADI come from the germline V gene. The V gene end was trimmed by 3 bases and the J gene end by 0 bases; junction bases not matched to a gene: 7. This CDR3 is 17 amino acids long. The CDR3 reads CASSDLAGGFSTDTQYF. CDR3 bases: TGCGCCAGCAGTGATCTGGCGGGAGGGTTCAGCACAGATACGCAGTATTTT.

This clonotype was picked up many times. The chain joins TRBV18 to TRBJ2-7; 13 positions match TRBD2. Trimming cost V 3 bases and J 3 bases; bases outside gene matches: 2. Germline CDR1 reads KGHSH; CDR2 reads LQKENI. The CDR3 length is 15 residues. CDR3 nucleotides: TGTGCCAGCTCACCTGGGACTAGCGGGATCTACGAGCAGTACTTC. Translating gives CASSPGTSGIYEQYF.

At least ten counts were recorded for this clonotype. The chain has TRBV7-9 and TRBJ2-1; D might be TRBD1 (5 bases). The V gene's germline CDR1 is SEHNR and CDR2 FQNEAQ (reference sequence). The CDR3 loop spans 14 amino acids. V dropped 5 bases and J dropped 8 bases, with 16 bases sitting between them. CDR3: CASSPRGYPDEQFF. CDR3 coding DNA: TGTGCCAGCAGCCCAAGGGGCTATCCCGATGAGCAGTTCTTC.

The chain couples TRBV5-1 to TRBJ2-3; D is possibly TRBD1 (5 bases). The germline V gene encodes CDR1 SGHRS and CDR2 YFSETQ. The CDR3 spans 16 residues. V was trimmed by 4 bases and J by 0 bases, leaving 15 bases between them. CDR3 nucleotides: TGCGCCAGCAGCAGTGACAGATCAACTAGCACAGATACGCAGTATTTT. Its protein is CASSSDRSTSTDTQYF. Variable domain in full (rest from reference TRBV5-1 and TRBJ2-3): KAGVTQTPRYLIKTRGQQVTLSCSPISGHRSVSWYQQTPGQGLQFLFEYFSETQRNKGNFPGRFSGRQFSNSRSEMNVSTLELGDSALYLCASSSDRSTSTDTQYFGPGTRLTVL.

Of note for this clonotype: A read error may explain this, as a much larger clone is one base away. V is TRBV10-3 and J is TRBJ1-1; no firm D call. CDR1 and CDR2 from the germline V gene are ENHRY and SYGVKD. The CDR3 has 12 residues. The CDR3 region has the DNA TGTACCATGACGGACGGTAACACTGAAGCTTTCTTT. Its protein product is CTMTDGNTEAFF.

The CDR3 region has the DNA TGTGCCAGCAGTTTAGGCAGCGTCCGCTCCTACAATGAGCAGTTCTTC. It yields the protein CASSLGSVRSYNEQFF. J is TRBJ2-1 and V is TRBV28; D not certain. Trimming took off 2 bases at V and 0 bases at J, with 11 bases between the two ends. The CDR3 spans 16 residues. The germline gives CDR1 MDHEN, CDR2 SYDVKM.

This clonotype was found many times. Sequence at one end of the junction differs from germline and may be a read error. J is TRBJ2-5 and V is TRBV5-5, with a weak D call TRBD1 (5 bases). The CDR3 covers 16 residues. CDR1 SGHKS and CDR2 YYEKEE come from the germline V gene (reference sequence). The CDR3 protein is CASSQGQGIGQETQYF. In DNA form, the CDR3 reads TGCGCCAGCAGCCAAGGCCAGGGCATCGGCCAAGAGACCCAGTACTTC.

Ten or more counts support this clonotype. This chain links TRBV27 with TRBJ2-3, with 11 bases fitting TRBD1. Germline CDR1 reads MNHEY; CDR2 reads SMNVEV (reference sequence). V shed 6 bases and J 0 bases; nucleotides not matched to a gene: 5. The length of the CDR3 is 16 residues. In DNA, the CDR3 is TGTGCCAGCAGGGACAGGGGGCCTTATAGCACAGATACGCAGTATTTT. It specifies CASRDRGPYSTDTQYF.

This clonotype occurred a few times. The chain joins TRBV18 to TRBJ2-6; 9 bases fit TRBD2. V lost 1 base, J lost 1 base, and 2 bases stayed unmatched. CDR1 and CDR2 (germline): KGHSH, LQKENI. The CDR3 is 17 residues long. CDR3 nucleotide sequence: TGTGCCAGCTCACCACTAGCGGGAGTATCTGGGGCCAACGTCCTGACTTTC. This translates into CASSPLAGVSGANVLTF.

This clonotype has more than one count but fewer than ten. V and J are TRBV19 and TRBJ2-3; D could derive from TRBD1 or TRBD2 (5 bases each). Between the trimmed V and J ends, which lost 3 bases and 2 bases, there was a span of 15 bases. The germline gives CDR1 LNHDA, CDR2 SQIVND (reference sequence). This CDR3 contains 16 residues. The CDR3 coding sequence is TGTGCCAGTAGTATCCAAGACAGAGGGGACACAGATACGCAGTATTTT. Translated, it gives CASSIQDRGDTDTQYF.

The table lists this clonotype with a few counts. The chain combines TRBV3-1 with TRBJ2-1, with 7 nucleotides matching TRBD2. The length of the CDR3 is 15 residues. V trimming: 5 bases; J trimming: 7 bases; junction bases outside the gene matches: 11. Germline values: CDR1 LGHDT, CDR2 YNNKEL (reference sequence). This CDR3 reads CASSSTREHMNEQFF. The CDR3 DNA sequence: TGTGCCAGCAGCTCGACGCGGGAGCACATGAATGAGCAGTTCTTC.

The chain couples TRBV7-3 to TRBJ1-5; D ambiguous. The length of the CDR3 is 16 residues. V lost 5 bases, J lost 4 bases, and 18 bases lay in between. The V gene's germline CDR1 is SGHTA and CDR2 FQGTGA. This CDR3 is CASSGSSGGSNQPQHF. In DNA, the CDR3 is TGTGCCAGCAGCGGGTCTTCGGGTGGAAGTAATCAGCCCCAGCATTTT.

This clonotype has a count of ten or more. The rearrangement links TRBV30 to TRBJ1-1; D uncertain. Trimming cost V 1 base and J 4 bases, with 10 bases left between them. There are 13 residues in the CDR3. Germline CDR1 GTSNPN, CDR2 SVGIG (reference sequence). DNA of the CDR3: TGTGCCTGGAGTGCCGGGTGGGGCACTGAAGCTTTCTTT. Amino acid sequence: CAWSAGWGTEAFF.

V is TRBV4-1 and J is TRBJ1-4, with 10 bases fitting TRBD1. V was clipped by 1 base and J by 6 bases; unmatched bases: 5. CDR1 is MGHRA and CDR2 is YSYEKL in the germline V gene. The CDR3 sequence is 16 residues long. CDR3 region: CASSQAGQGRDEKLFF. CDR3 bases: TGCGCCAGCAGCCAAGCGGGACAGGGGAGAGATGAAAAACTGTTTTTT.

This clonotype occurred many times. This chain links TRBV6-5 with TRBJ2-7; perhaps D is TRBD1 or TRBD2 (5 bases each). The CDR3 extends over 15 amino acids. The V end lost 0 bases, the J end lost 2 bases, and 11 bases lay between the germline ends. Germline-derived CDR1 and CDR2 are MNHEY and SVGAGI. The CDR3, as DNA: TGTGCCAGCAGTTACTCGGGGGTGATGGCCTACGAGCAGTACTTC. Its translation: CASSYSGVMAYEQYF.

The chain joins TRBV19 to TRBJ2-7; 10 bases fit TRBD1. CDR1 is LNHDA, CDR2 SQIVND, per germline (reference sequence). V shed 5 bases, J shed 2 bases, and the junction held 6 bases outside the gene matches. The CDR3 totals 15 residues. The chain's CDR3 is CASSAGTGATYEQYF. CDR3 DNA sequence: TGTGCCAGTAGTGCTGGGACAGGGGCGACCTACGAGCAGTACTTC.

This sequence joins TRBV28 and TRBJ2-3; D possibly corresponds to TRBD1 (6 bases). V was trimmed by 6 bases and J by 2 bases, leaving 15 bases between them. CDR1 MDHEN and CDR2 SYDVKM come from the germline V gene. The CDR3 has 15 residues. CDR3 bases: TGTGCCAGCAGCTCGGGGCAGGGGTTCACAGATACGCAGTATTTT. Translation: CASSSGQGFTDTQYF.

This clonotype was counted at least ten times. The rearrangement joins TRBV6-1 to TRBJ2-2, with 7 bases that match TRBD1. With V trimmed by 6 bases and J by 3 bases, 4 bases remained unmatched. CDR3 length: 14 residues. CDR1 and CDR2 from the germline V gene are MNHNS and SASEGT. CDR3 in amino acids: CASRDRPDTGELFF. In DNA form, the CDR3 reads TGTGCCAGCAGGGACAGGCCGGACACCGGGGAGCTGTTTTTT.

This clonotype has a handful of counts. The rearrangement links TRBV20-1 to TRBJ1-2; 7 nucleotides align to TRBD1. The germline gives CDR1 DFQATT, CDR2 SNEGSKA (reference sequence). V shed 5 bases, J shed 7 bases, and the junction held 7 bases outside the gene matches. The CDR3 loop spans 12 amino acids. CDR3: CSAATGLGGYTF. CDR3 nucleotides: TGCAGTGCTGCGACAGGGCTTGGTGGCTACACCTTC.

This clonotype was counted ten times or more. V is TRBV6-9 and J is TRBJ1-4; D possibly corresponds to TRBD1 (6 bases). With 3 bases removed from V and 7 bases from J, the gap between germline ends came to 12 bases. The CDR3 runs 14 residues. Germline values: CDR1 MNHGY, CDR2 SVAAGI. CDR3 loop: CASSYNQGREKLFF. CDR3 DNA sequence: TGTGCCAGCAGTTACAATCAGGGGCGTGAAAAACTGTTTTTT.

Many counts were recorded for this clonotype. V usage is TRBV5-1 and J usage is TRBJ2-5; 11 bases align to TRBD1. Trimming took 3 bases from V and 5 from J; bases not matched to a gene: 9. This CDR3 spans 16 amino acids. Germline V gene data show CDR1 as SGHRS and CDR2 as YFSETQ. The CDR3 DNA follows: TGCGCCAGCAGCTCACTACCGGGACAGGGGGACGAGACCCAGTACTTC. It yields the protein CASSSLPGQGDETQYF.

In this sample, this clonotype turned up many times. The chain couples TRBV6-1 to TRBJ2-3, with a tentative D call TRBD1 (5 bases). V was pared by 4 bases and J by 3 bases, with 17 bases between. Germline assignment: CDR1 MNHNS and CDR2 SASEGT. This CDR3 is 16 amino acids long. CDR3 region: CASSVEAGAGTDTQYF. Written as DNA, the CDR3 is TGTGCCAGCAGTGTCGAGGCTGGGGCAGGGACAGATACGCAGTATTTT.